The 32 T cell receptor beta chains in this list originate from one sample, sequenced in a study of T cell responses to AZD1222 COVID-19 vaccine. Method: immunoSEQ multiplex PCR; TCRdb's copy keeps in-frame clones and lacks some. The table lists approximately 130,000 clones, more than 90% of them singletons. The input for sequencing was peripheral blood, taken on day 0 of AZD1222 vaccination. The receptors originated from an adult in good health.

In the case of this clone: Other DNA sequences within the sample encode an identical CDR3. V gene TRBV6-5 combines with J gene TRBJ2-3; 9 bases map to TRBD1. Germline CDR1 is MNHEY and CDR2 is SVGAGI. The CDR3 loop spans 14 amino acids. With 6 bases clipped from V and 1 base from J, the junction kept 2 bases outside the gene matches. CDR3 sequence reads: CASRRTGGTDTQYF. The CDR3 nucleotides are TGTGCCAGCAGACGGACAGGGGGCACAGATACGCAGTATTTT.

This chain uses TRBV6-6 with TRBJ1-1, with a possible D match to TRBD1 (5 bases). The CDR3 loop spans 13 amino acids. Germline loops: CDR1 MNHNY, CDR2 SVGAGI (reference sequence). The V end was cut by 10 bases, the J end by 6 bases, with 18 bases between. CDR3 sequence (DNA): TGTGCCACCCCCATATCTCCGGGGGCTGAAGCTTTCTTT. It specifies CATPISPGAEAFF.

This rearrangement joins TRBV19 to TRBJ1-6, with 7 nucleotides matching TRBD1. This CDR3 contains 16 residues. Germline V CDR1 and CDR2: LNHDA, SQIVND (reference sequence). After removal of 5 bases from V and 9 bases from J, the junction contained 13 bases not matched to a gene. The CDR3 sequence is CASSPRRTGLGSPLHF. The CDR3 DNA reads as TGTGCCAGTAGTCCCCGACGGACAGGACTCGGTTCACCCCTCCACTTT.

The chain couples TRBV19 to TRBJ2-1, with a possible D match to TRBD1 (5 bases). The germline V gene encodes CDR1 LNHDA and CDR2 SQIVND (reference sequence). The V and J ends lost 7 bases and 7 bases respectively, with 17 bases between them. The CDR3 has 14 amino acids. This CDR3 reads CASNSGLYRNEQFF. CDR3 sequence (DNA): TGTGCCAGTAACTCAGGGTTGTATCGTAATGAGCAGTTCTTC.

The CDR3 sequence: CASSLATGELNEQFF. The CDR3 nucleotides are TGCGCCAGCAGCTTGGCTACAGGGGAATTGAATGAGCAGTTCTTC. The genes are TRBV5-1 and TRBJ2-1, with TRBD1 matching over 7 bases. V shed 0 bases and J 7 bases; nucleotides not matched to a gene: 7. Germline V CDR1 and CDR2: SGHRS, YFSETQ. The CDR3 is 15 amino acids.

The rearrangement uses TRBV6-4 and TRBJ1-1; D is unclear. The V gene lost 5 bases and the J gene lost 0 bases, with 10 bases spanning the gap. The CDR3 covers 14 residues. The germline gives CDR1 MRHNA, CDR2 SNTAGT. As DNA, the CDR3 is TGTGCCAGCAGTCTTGAACATCTGAACACTGAAGCTTTCTTT. Residues: CASSLEHLNTEAFF.

This sequence joins TRBV9 and TRBJ2-5, with 16 bases matching TRBD2. Germline V lookup: CDR1 SGDLS, CDR2 YYNGEE. V gave up 4 bases and J gave up 7 bases; unmatched junction bases: 7. There are 16 residues in the CDR3. The CDR3 DNA reads as TGTGCCAGCAGCACCGGGACTAGCGGGGGGGAGGCGACCCAGTACTTC. Translated: CASSTGTSGGEATQYF.

The chain is built from TRBV19 and TRBJ2-7; 8 nucleotides agree with TRBD1. This CDR3 spans 18 amino acids. V shed 2 bases, J shed 5 bases, and the junction held 17 bases outside the gene matches. The germline V gene has CDR1 LNHDA and CDR2 SQIVND (reference sequence). In DNA, the CDR3 is TGTGCCAGTAGTATACAAGACAGGGGTTACGGTGTCCTCAACGAGCAGTACTTC. Encoded protein: CASSIQDRGYGVLNEQYF.

V usage is TRBV5-1 and J usage is TRBJ2-2; D possibly corresponds to TRBD2 (6 bases). The CDR3 is 16 residues long. With 0 bases removed from V and 5 bases from J, the gap between germline ends came to 14 bases. Per germline, CDR1 SGHRS and CDR2 YFSETQ. CDR3 protein: CASSLGRRAGTGELFF. CDR3 sequence (DNA): TGCGCCAGCAGCTTGGGTCGCCGGGCGGGAACCGGGGAGCTGTTTTTT.

The chain combines TRBV7-2 with TRBJ2-7; 10 bases align to TRBD2. Trimming removed 5 bases from V and 0 bases from J; junction bases left unmatched: 7. The germline V gene has CDR1 SGHTA and CDR2 FQGNSA. CDR3 length: 16 amino acids. CDR3 in amino acids: CASSNSRTSGSYEQYF. CDR3 DNA sequence: TGTGCCAGCAGCAACTCCCGGACTAGCGGCTCCTACGAGCAGTACTTC.

The chain joins TRBV11-1 to TRBJ1-1; D gene unclear. V lost 2 bases, J lost 1 base, and 8 bases lay in between. Germline values: CDR1 SGHAT, CDR2 FQDESV (reference sequence). The CDR3 covers 14 residues. The CDR3 sequence is CASSLTLGNTEAFF. The CDR3 DNA sequence: TGTGCCAGCAGCTTAACCCTTGGGAACACTGAAGCTTTCTTT.

The chain links TRBV6-5 to TRBJ2-3; tentatively, D is TRBD2 (5 bases). The CDR3 has 15 residues. Between the trimmed V and J ends, which lost 6 bases and 0 bases, there was a span of 13 bases. The germline CDR1 and CDR2 sequences are MNHEY and SVGAGI. In DNA form, the CDR3 reads TGTGCCAGCAGACACGGCGGGTCGAGCACAGATACGCAGTATTTT. Residues: CASRHGGSSTDTQYF.

This clone was found a few times. This sequence joins TRBV6-4 and TRBJ2-2; 7 positions agree with TRBD2. From germline, CDR1 is MRHNA and CDR2 SNTAGT. J lost 3 bases, V lost 5 bases, and 3 bases had no gene match. The CDR3 covers 14 residues. CDR3 loop: CASSRGVDTGELFF. The CDR3 nucleotides are TGTGCCAGCAGTCGGGGGGTAGACACCGGGGAGCTGTTTTTT.

This clone has only one observation. This chain connects TRBV6-5 to TRBJ2-1, with 7 bases fitting TRBD2. V shed 2 bases, J shed 2 bases, and the junction held 6 bases outside the gene matches. This CDR3 is built from 16 residues. The V gene's germline CDR1 is MNHEY and CDR2 SVGAGI. The CDR3 loop is CASSYVSGLPYNEQFF. Here the CDR3 DNA reads TGTGCCAGCAGTTACGTATCGGGACTACCCTACAATGAGCAGTTCTTC.

This chain connects TRBV10-3 to TRBJ1-2; TRBD1 aligns across 8 bases. The CDR3 consists of 14 residues. Germline V gene sequence: CDR1 ENHRY, CDR2 SYGVKD. J gave up 2 bases and V 5 bases, and 4 bases lay outside the gene matches. CDR3 residues: CAISPGTGNYGYTF. The CDR3, as DNA: TGTGCCATCAGTCCCGGGACAGGAAACTATGGCTACACCTTC.

The chain couples TRBV7-6 to TRBJ2-1; TRBD2 aligns across 10 bases. The CDR3 runs to 18 residues. Trimming cost V 5 bases and J 0 bases; bases outside gene matches: 10. Per the germline V gene, CDR1 is SGHVS and CDR2 is FNYEAQ. The CDR3 sequence: CASSHPLAGVASYNEQFF. The CDR3 nucleotides are TGTGCCAGCAGCCACCCTCTAGCGGGAGTAGCCTCCTACAATGAGCAGTTCTTC.

This clone has only one observation. The J gene is TRBJ1-4, the V gene TRBV9; maybe TRBD1 (6 bases). Germline CDR1 reads SGDLS; CDR2 reads YYNGEE. The length of the CDR3 is 13 residues. V shed 4 bases and J shed 12 bases, with 16 bases lying between them. In nucleotides, the CDR3 is TGTGCCAGCAGCCCAAGACCGGAGGGGGAACTGTTTTTT. Its protein product is CASSPRPEGELFF.

This chain uses TRBV4-3 with TRBJ2-3; D not resolved. The CDR3 has 14 residues. Germline V gives CDR1 LGHNA, CDR2 YSLEER. Deletions cut 0 bases from V and 6 bases from J, with 10 bases between. The CDR3 coding sequence is TGCGCCAGCAGCCAAGATCACAGTTCCGATACGCAGTATTTT. It codes for CASSQDHSSDTQYF.

This chain uses TRBV10-3 with TRBJ1-4; the match to TRBD1 covers 7 bases. After removal of 2 bases from V and 8 bases from J, the junction contained 5 bases not matched to a gene. CDR3 length equals 14 residues. Germline CDR1 and CDR2: ENHRY and SYGVKD. The CDR3, as DNA: TGTGCCATCAGTGAGCCCAGGGGGGGAGAAAAACTGTTTTTT. This sequence encodes CAISEPRGGEKLFF.

The V call is TRBV5-8, the J call TRBJ1-6, with 8 bases that match TRBD1. This CDR3 contains 15 residues. The germline V gene encodes CDR1 SGHTS and CDR2 YDEGEE. After removal of 5 bases from V and 4 bases from J, the junction contained 5 bases not matched to a gene. The CDR3, as DNA: TGTGCCAGCAGGGATGGGACAGGTTATAATTCACCCCTCCACTTT. This codes for CASRDGTGYNSPLHF.

The CDR3 nucleotides read TGTGCCAGCAGTTTACCGGGAGGGCCCCTCAATGAGCAGTTCTTC. It codes for CASSLPGGPLNEQFF. The chain has TRBV27 and TRBJ2-1; 8 nucleotides match TRBD2. Trimming took 2 bases from V and 6 from J; bases not matched to a gene: 6. The germline V gene has CDR1 MNHEY and CDR2 SMNVEV (reference sequence). The CDR3 runs to 15 residues.

This chain connects TRBV28 to TRBJ2-7; 7 bases match TRBD2. The CDR3 is 16 amino acids. The junction had 8 bases not matched to a gene; V was cut back by 3 bases and J by 0 bases. In germline, CDR1 is MDHEN, CDR2 SYDVKM. The CDR3 region is CASSFYGEGSSYEQYF. The DNA for the CDR3 is TGTGCCAGCAGTTTTTATGGGGAGGGGAGCTCCTACGAGCAGTACTTC.

V usage is TRBV7-3 and J usage is TRBJ2-5; 8 bases agree with TRBD2. Germline loops: CDR1 SGHTA, CDR2 FQGTGA. CDR3 size: 16 residues. V trimming: 2 bases; J trimming: 6 bases; junction bases outside the gene matches: 11. CDR3 amino acids: CASSLGSTGGLKTQYF. In nucleotides, the CDR3 is TGTGCCAGCAGCTTAGGGTCTACGGGGGGGCTCAAGACCCAGTACTTC.

This chain uses TRBV7-3 with TRBJ2-3; D possibly matches TRBD1 or TRBD2 (5 bases each). This CDR3 region has 14 residues. The V gene lost 4 bases and the J gene lost 3 bases, with 11 bases spanning the gap. Germline values: CDR1 SGHTA, CDR2 FQGTGA. CDR3 protein: CASSWGLGTDTQYF. The CDR3 DNA reads as TGTGCCAGCAGCTGGGGGTTGGGTACAGATACGCAGTATTTT.

This rearrangement joins TRBV3-1 (or the pseudogene TRBV3-2) to TRBJ2-1, with D unresolved. Looked up from germline, CDR1 is LGHDT and CDR2 is YNNKEL (reference sequence). The CDR3 has 14 amino acids. Trimming stripped 11 bases from V and 7 bases from J, with 21 bases between. CDR3 region: CAVGSGLFKNEQFF. CDR3 bases: TGTGCCGTCGGGTCGGGTCTTTTCAAGAATGAGCAGTTCTTC.

J is TRBJ1-4 and V is TRBV6-5, with TRBD1 as a possible D gene (6 bases). Per germline, CDR1 MNHEY and CDR2 SVGAGI. V was cut by 7 bases and J by 0 bases, with 12 bases left in between. This CDR3 has 15 amino acids. The CDR3 protein is CASMQGPATNEKLFF. The CDR3 DNA sequence: TGTGCCAGCATGCAGGGGCCTGCAACTAATGAAAAACTGTTTTTT.

V and J are TRBV15 and TRBJ1-4; 8 positions match TRBD1. The germline V gene encodes CDR1 LNHNV and CDR2 YYDKDF (reference sequence). The length of the CDR3 is 16 residues. J was trimmed by 8 bases and V by 0 bases; bases with no gene match: 8. The CDR3 spells CATSRDNPGTGEKLFF. CDR3 bases: TGTGCCACCAGCAGAGATAATCCCGGGACAGGAGAAAAACTGTTTTTT.

This chain uses TRBV10-3 with TRBJ2-3, with TRBD1 matching 7 bases. The junction had 6 bases not matched to a gene; V was cut back by 5 bases and J by 4 bases. The CDR3 spans 14 residues. From germline, CDR1 is ENHRY and CDR2 SYGVKD. Here the CDR3 DNA reads TGTGCCATCAGTCTGACAGGGAAGGCAGATACGCAGTATTTT. Amino acids: CAISLTGKADTQYF.

The CDR3 reads CASSLGSGSSYEQYF. The CDR3 DNA follows: TGTGCCAGCAGCTTAGGGTCGGGCAGCTCCTACGAGCAGTACTTC. The genes are TRBV7-8 and TRBJ2-7, with D unresolved. Between the trimmed V and J ends, which lost 1 base and 0 bases, there was a span of 10 bases. This CDR3 has 15 residues. Germline CDR1 is SGHVS and CDR2 is FQNEAQ. The whole variable domain, filled in from reference TRBV7-8 and TRBJ2-7, reads GAGVSQSPRYKVAKRGQDVALRCDPISGHVSLFWYQQALGQGPEFLTYFQNEAQLDKSGLPSDRFFAERPEGSVSTLKIQRTQQEDSAVYLCASSLGSGSSYEQYFGPGTRLTVT.

The CDR3 loop is CASSLGPGQPQHF. The CDR3 nucleotides are TGTGCCAGCAGCTTAGGTCCAGGCCAGCCCCAGCATTTT. The rearrangement links TRBV7-3 to TRBJ1-5; D is unclear. The CDR3 extends over 13 amino acids. V gave up 2 bases and J gave up 7 bases, with 9 bases separating them. Looked up from germline, CDR1 is SGHTA and CDR2 is FQGTGA.

J is TRBJ1-3 and V is TRBV6-5; the match to TRBD1 covers 8 bases. The CDR3 is 16 amino acids. After removal of 2 bases from V and 3 bases from J, the junction contained 6 bases not matched to a gene. The V gene's germline CDR1 is MNHEY and CDR2 SVGAGI. The CDR3 nucleotides are TGTGCCAGCAGTTACGGAAAACAGGGGGGTGGAAACACCATATATTTT. Its protein product is CASSYGKQGGGNTIYF.

V usage is TRBV11-2 and J usage is TRBJ1-2; D may be TRBD1 (5 bases). The germline V gene has CDR1 SGHAT and CDR2 FQNNGV. V was pared by 6 bases and J by 8 bases, with 22 bases between. The CDR3 is 15 residues long. CDR3 in DNA: TGTGCCAGCAGTAGTTTGTGGAGAGCAGGGCAGGGCTACACCTTC. Encoded protein: CASSSLWRAGQGYTF.